This T cell receptor (beta chain) comes out of a study of blood T cell repertoires in COVID-19. Turning to the study itself: PBMCs, B-cell-depleted T cells, or T cells were the source of the cDNA or gDNA that made up the material.

CDR1 KGHSH and CDR2 LQKENI come from the germline V gene. CDR3 length: 13 amino acids. V was cut by 3 bases and J by 8 bases, with 11 bases left in between. As originally analysed: Reference gene primer amplification in the assay estimated nucleated cell counts. Clones were sequenced by immunoSEQ multiplex PCR, and TCRdb holds only the in-frame ones, with some missing. The V and J calls and clone size are taken from that table; D and trimming were inferred from the DNA. The sample lists approximately 190,000 clones, roughly four fifths seen once, with under 7.5% in the top ten. The chain uses TRBV18 and TRBJ2-1; D is possibly TRBD1 (6 bases). Material: peripheral blood. The clonotype originates from a woman aged 40 to 50 with acute or convalescent COVID-19. CDR3 sequence (DNA): TGTGCCAGCTCACCCTCCGAGGGGGATGAGCAGTTCTTC. Its protein is CASSPSEGDEQFF.